Listed below are T cell receptor beta chains from one sample, sequenced in a study of blood T cell repertoires in COVID-19. Produced via immunoSEQ multiplex PCR; TCRdb's table is partial and in-frame only. The data show 25,000 to 30,000 clones, 80% to 90% seen once. Sequenced input: peripheral blood. These receptors were collected from a woman older than 75 with COVID-19, enrolled during active disease. Each CDR3 is given with its conserved first and last residue. A D gene is named only where the DNA matches it firmly. The size field is filled for only some rows; it gives once, few, many or a size class.

TRBV7-9	NA	15	TRBJ1-2	NA	CASSLDPGSPYGYTF	TGTGCCAGCAGCTTAGATCCAGGGTCCCCCTATGGCTACACCTTC
TRBV29-1	medium-sized	12	TRBJ1-1	TRBD1	CSVNRGATEAFF	TGCAGCGTTAACAGGGGCGCCACTGAAGCTTTCTTT
TRBV19	NA	13	TRBJ1-2	NA	CASLGRPGDGYTF	TGTGCCAGCCTAGGTCGGCCTGGTGATGGCTACACCTTC
TRBV4-1	NA	16	TRBJ2-5	NA	CASSQSSGLIQETQYF	TGCGCCAGCAGCCAAAGCTCAGGACTGATCCAAGAGACCCAGTACTTC
TRBV10-3	NA	18	TRBJ2-3	TRBD2	CAISPNPQAGGIKDTQYF	TGTGCCATCAGTCCCAACCCCCAGGCGGGGGGGATCAAAGATACGCAGTATTTT
TRBV6-6	NA	16	TRBJ2-2	TRBD2	CASGTSGGFSTGELFF	TGTGCCAGCGGGACTAGCGGGGGTTTCAGCACCGGGGAGCTGTTTTTT
TRBV21-1	NA	16	TRBJ2-7	NA	CASSNRDREASYEQYF	TGTGCCAGCAGCAACCGGGACAGGGAAGCCTCCTACGAGCAGTACTTC
TRBV4-1	NA	15	TRBJ2-1	NA	CASSQAGAWYNEQFF	TGCGCCAGCAGCCAAGCTGGGGCTTGGTACAATGAGCAGTTCTTC
TRBV5-4	NA	16	TRBJ2-3	NA	CASSLGGGYSTDTQYF	TGTGCCAGCAGCTTGGGCGGCGGGTACAGCACAGATACGCAGTATTTT
TRBV10-1	NA	14	TRBJ2-3	NA	CASSERQTTDTQYF	TGCGCCAGCAGTGAGAGACAGACAACAGATACGCAGTATTTT
TRBV28	once	13	TRBJ1-2	NA	CASSLEAERGYTF	TGTGCCAGCAGTTTGGAGGCAGAGCGTGGCTACACCTTC
TRBV28	NA	13	TRBJ1-1	TRBD1	CASSPGGRSEAFF	TGTGCCAGCAGTCCAGGGGGCAGGTCTGAAGCTTTCTTT
TRBV3-1/TRBV3-2	NA	13	TRBJ2-2	TRBD1	CASSYRGDGELFF	TGTGCCAGCAGCTACAGGGGGGACGGGGAGCTGTTTTTT
TRBV5-1	NA	15	TRBJ2-3	NA	CASSLDGTSTDTQYF	TGCGCCAGCAGCTTGGATGGGACTAGCACAGATACGCAGTATTTT
TRBV6-5	NA	14	TRBJ2-1	NA	CASTPAGWNNEQFF	TGTGCCAGCACTCCGGCAGGGTGGAACAATGAGCAGTTCTTC
TRBV5-1	NA	15	TRBJ1-1	NA	CASSFVQGGGTEAFF	TGCGCCAGCAGCTTTGTGCAGGGAGGGGGCACTGAAGCTTTCTTT
TRBV19	NA	14	TRBJ1-5	TRBD1	CASSTQGWNQPQHF	TGTGCCAGTAGTACACAGGGGTGGAATCAGCCCCAGCATTTT
TRBV3-1/TRBV3-2	NA	13	TRBJ1-3	NA	CASSQQAGNTIYF	TGTGCCAGCAGCCAACAGGCTGGAAACACCATATATTTT
TRBV7-4	NA	16	TRBJ2-5	TRBD2	CASSPLWGGSPETQYF	TGTGCCAGCAGCCCTCTTTGGGGGGGTTCTCCAGAGACCCAGTACTTC
TRBV7-9	NA	14	TRBJ2-1	NA	CASSLAASYNEQFF	TGTGCCAGCAGCTTAGCAGCCTCCTACAATGAGCAGTTCTTC
TRBV18	NA	16	TRBJ1-1	NA	CASSPRLPDSRTEAFF	TGTGCCAGCTCACCACGCCTCCCGGACAGTCGGACTGAAGCTTTCTTT
TRBV6-5	once	15	TRBJ1-5	NA	CASRREGGWHQPQHF	TGTGCCAGTCGGAGAGAGGGAGGTTGGCATCAGCCCCAGCATTTT
TRBV27	once	15	TRBJ1-4	NA	CASPPVEATNEKLFF	TGTGCCAGTCCCCCCGTGGAGGCAACTAATGAAAAACTGTTTTTT
TRBV15	NA	15	TRBJ2-5	NA	CATRTGGGERETQYF	TGTGCCACCAGGACAGGAGGGGGGGAGCGTGAGACCCAGTACTTC
TRBV15	NA	15	TRBJ2-3	NA	CATSRDTRATDTQYF	TGTGCCACCAGCAGAGATACCAGGGCCACAGATACGCAGTATTTT